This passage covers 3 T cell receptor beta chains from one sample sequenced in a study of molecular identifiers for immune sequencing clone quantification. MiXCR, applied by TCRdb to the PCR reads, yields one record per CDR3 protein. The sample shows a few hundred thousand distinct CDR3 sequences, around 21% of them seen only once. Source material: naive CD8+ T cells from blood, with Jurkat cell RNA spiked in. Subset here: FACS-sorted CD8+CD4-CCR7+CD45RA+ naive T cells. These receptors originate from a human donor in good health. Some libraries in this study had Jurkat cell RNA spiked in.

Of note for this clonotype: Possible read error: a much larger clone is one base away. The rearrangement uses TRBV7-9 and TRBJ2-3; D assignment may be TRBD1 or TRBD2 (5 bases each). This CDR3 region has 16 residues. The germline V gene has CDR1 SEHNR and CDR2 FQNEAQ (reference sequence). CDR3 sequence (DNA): TGTGCCGGCAGCCCCCAGGGATTCGGGGGCACAGATACGCAGTATTTT. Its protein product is CAGSPQGFGGTDTQYF.

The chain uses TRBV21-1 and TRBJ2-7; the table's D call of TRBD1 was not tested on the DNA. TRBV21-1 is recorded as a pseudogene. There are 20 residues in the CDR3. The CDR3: CAGSTGPGTPSLVDSYEQYF. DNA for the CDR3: TGTGCCGGCAGCACCGGCCCCGGGACCCCAAGCTTGGTTGACTCCTACGAGCAGTACTTC.

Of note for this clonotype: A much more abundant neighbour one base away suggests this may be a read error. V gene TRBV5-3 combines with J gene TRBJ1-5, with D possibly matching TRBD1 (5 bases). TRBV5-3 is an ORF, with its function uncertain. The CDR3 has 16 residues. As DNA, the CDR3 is TGTGCCAGCAGCTGGGAAGGGGCTTGGGGCAATCAGCCCCAGCATTTT. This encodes CASSWEGAWGNQPQHF.